This section outlines one T cell receptor (beta chain) sequence together with its context. The antigen is undetermined. TCRdb re-called the 5' RACE reads with MiXCR, one entry per CDR3 protein. The sample lists about 40,000 distinct CDR3 sequences, approximately 20% occurring once. Study conclusions and caveats: Tumor Treg TCRs overlapped most with tumor naive CD4+ cells. The TCR gene usage of tumor memory CD4+ T cells clustered together with blood and lymph node memory CD4+ cells and with lymph node naive CD4+ cells.

Germline V CDR1 and CDR2: SGHAT, FQNNGV. The V and J ends lost 2 bases and 11 bases, in that order; junction bases with no gene match: 13. The CDR3 sequence is 15 residues long. CD25-based Treg depletion was applied to purified naive CD4+ T cells. The specimen was naive CD4+ T cells sorted from a lymph node. Subset defined: naive CD4+ T cells, CD4+CD45RA+CD25-. The sequence was collected from a female donor with breast cancer. The V gene is TRBV11-2, the J gene TRBJ1-1, with 8 nucleotides matching TRBD1. The DNA for the CDR3 is TGTGCCAGCAGCTTAAGGGCAGGGGGCTCAATGGGGGCTTTCTTT. The encoded protein is CASSLRAGGSMGAFF.